The clone carrying this T cell receptor (beta chain) was seen only a few times. All glioblastoma patients lacked an isocitrate dehydrogenase mutation. PBMC sampling occurred before vaccination, two weeks after the third dose, and at progression. Sequenced by immunoSEQ multiplex PCR; TCRdb stores in-frame clones only, minus some. The top ten clones hold about 3.2% of a sample with over 90,000 clones, about 83% of them seen once. There are 17 residues in the CDR3. After removal of 6 bases from V and 7 bases from J, the junction contained 10 bases not matched to a gene. Germline CDR1 reads LGHNA; CDR2 reads YSLEER. This entry belongs to a study of glioma-infiltrating T cells after dendritic cell vaccination.

The sample was blood, taken before dendritic cell vaccination. V gene TRBV4-3 combines with J gene TRBJ2-1; 15 nucleotides align to TRBD2. The source is a human donor with glioblastoma. The CDR3 sequence: CASRRGTSGRIGNEQFF. CDR3 sequence (DNA): TGCGCCAGCAGAAGAGGGACTAGCGGGAGGATAGGGAATGAGCAGTTCTTC.